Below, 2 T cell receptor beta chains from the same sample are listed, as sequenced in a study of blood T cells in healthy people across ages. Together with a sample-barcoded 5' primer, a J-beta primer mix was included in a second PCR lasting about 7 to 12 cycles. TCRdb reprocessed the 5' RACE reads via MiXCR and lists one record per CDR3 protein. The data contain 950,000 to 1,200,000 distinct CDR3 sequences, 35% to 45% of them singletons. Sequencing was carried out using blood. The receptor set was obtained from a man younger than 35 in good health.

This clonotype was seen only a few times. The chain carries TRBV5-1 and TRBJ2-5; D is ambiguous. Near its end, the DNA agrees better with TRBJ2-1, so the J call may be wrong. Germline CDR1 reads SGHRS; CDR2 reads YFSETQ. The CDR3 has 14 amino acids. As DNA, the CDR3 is TGCGCCAGCAGCTTGGGTCCCGATCAAGAGACCCAGTTCTTC. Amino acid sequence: CASSLGPDQETQFF.

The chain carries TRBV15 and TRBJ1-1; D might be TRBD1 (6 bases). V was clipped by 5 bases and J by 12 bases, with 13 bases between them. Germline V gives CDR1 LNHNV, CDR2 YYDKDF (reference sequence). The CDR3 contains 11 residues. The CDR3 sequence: CATSAGQSTFF. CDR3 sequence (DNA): TGTGCCACCAGCGCCGGACAGTCGACTTTCTTT.